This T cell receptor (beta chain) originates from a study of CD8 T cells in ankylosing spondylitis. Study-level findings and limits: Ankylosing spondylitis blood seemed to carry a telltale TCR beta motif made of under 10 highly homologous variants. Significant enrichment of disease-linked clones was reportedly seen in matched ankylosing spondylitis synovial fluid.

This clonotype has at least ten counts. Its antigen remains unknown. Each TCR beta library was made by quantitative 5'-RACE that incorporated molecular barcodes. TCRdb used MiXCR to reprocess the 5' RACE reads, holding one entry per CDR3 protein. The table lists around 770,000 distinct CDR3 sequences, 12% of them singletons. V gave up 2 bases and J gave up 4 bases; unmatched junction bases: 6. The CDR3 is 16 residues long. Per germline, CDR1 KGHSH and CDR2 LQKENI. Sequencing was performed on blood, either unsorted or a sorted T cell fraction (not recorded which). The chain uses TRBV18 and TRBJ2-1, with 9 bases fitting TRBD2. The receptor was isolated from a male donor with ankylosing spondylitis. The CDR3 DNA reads TGTGCCAGCTCACCAGCGACTAGCGGCTTATACAATGAGCAGTTCTTC. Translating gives CASSPATSGLYNEQFF.